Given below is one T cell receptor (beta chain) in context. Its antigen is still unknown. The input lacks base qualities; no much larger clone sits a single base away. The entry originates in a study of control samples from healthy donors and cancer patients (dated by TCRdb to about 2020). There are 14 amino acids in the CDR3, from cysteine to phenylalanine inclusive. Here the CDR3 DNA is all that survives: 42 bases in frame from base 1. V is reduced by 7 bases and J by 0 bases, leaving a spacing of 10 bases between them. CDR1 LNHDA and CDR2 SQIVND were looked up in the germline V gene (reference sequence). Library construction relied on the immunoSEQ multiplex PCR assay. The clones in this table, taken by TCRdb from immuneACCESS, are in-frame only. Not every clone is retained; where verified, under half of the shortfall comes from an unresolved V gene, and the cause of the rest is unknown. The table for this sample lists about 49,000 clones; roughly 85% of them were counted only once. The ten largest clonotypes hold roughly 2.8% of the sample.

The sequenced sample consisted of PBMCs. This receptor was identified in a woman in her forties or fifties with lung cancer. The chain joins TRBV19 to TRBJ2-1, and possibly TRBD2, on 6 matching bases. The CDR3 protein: CASTTGGSYNEQFF. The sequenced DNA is TGTGCCAGTACTACCGGGGGCTCCTACAATGAGCAGTTCTTC.